Sequencing of this T cell receptor (beta chain) was carried out in a study of T cell clones after liver transplantation. Study-level information: As an antigen-independent comparator, third-party-reactive TCRbeta sequences came from pre-transplant mixed lymphocyte reactions. Patients counted as tolerant after at least one year off all immunosuppression, enzymes not exceeding twice normal. Until 12-24 months post-transplant, subjects got standard immunosuppression and no induction. Whole-study results and caveats: A significant post-transplant drop in circulating graft-donor-reactive CD4 TCRbeta sequences occurred in most of the 8 subjects.

This clone was detected only once. Its antigen is currently unknown. Profiling relied on immunoSEQ multiplex PCR, and the TCRdb table lists in-frame clones only, not all of them. The sample contains more than 95,000 clones, about 80% of which appear only once. Material: CD4+ T cells from blood, obtained around 48 months after liver transplant. The sequence was collected from a human patient who received a liver transplant. The graft donor may be the source of some T cells.

Here the CDR3 reads CAAGPIYNEQFF. The CDR3 nucleotides are TGTGCCGCCGGACCGATTTACAATGAGCAGTTCTTC. This chain connects TRBV10-3 to TRBJ2-1; D unresolved. The CDR3 is made up of 12 amino acids. V lost 11 bases and J 4 bases, leaving 12 bases between the germline ends. Per germline, CDR1 ENHRY and CDR2 SYGVKD.